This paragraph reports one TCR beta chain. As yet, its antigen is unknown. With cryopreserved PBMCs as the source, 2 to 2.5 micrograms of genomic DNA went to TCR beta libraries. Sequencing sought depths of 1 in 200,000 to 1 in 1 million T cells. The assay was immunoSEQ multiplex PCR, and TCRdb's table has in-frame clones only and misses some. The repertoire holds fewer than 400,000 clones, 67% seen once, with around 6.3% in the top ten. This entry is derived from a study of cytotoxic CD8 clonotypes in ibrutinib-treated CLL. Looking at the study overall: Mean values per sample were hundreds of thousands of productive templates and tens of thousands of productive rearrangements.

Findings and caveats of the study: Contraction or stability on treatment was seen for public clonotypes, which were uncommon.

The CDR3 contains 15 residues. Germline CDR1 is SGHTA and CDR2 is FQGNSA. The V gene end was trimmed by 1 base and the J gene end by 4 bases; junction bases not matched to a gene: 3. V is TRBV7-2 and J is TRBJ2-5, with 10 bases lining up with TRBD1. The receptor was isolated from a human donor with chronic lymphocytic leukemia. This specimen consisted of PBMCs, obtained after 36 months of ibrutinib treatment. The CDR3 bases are TGTGCCAGCAGCTTAGGGACAGGGGGAAGAGAGACCCAGTACTTC. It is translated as CASSLGTGGRETQYF.